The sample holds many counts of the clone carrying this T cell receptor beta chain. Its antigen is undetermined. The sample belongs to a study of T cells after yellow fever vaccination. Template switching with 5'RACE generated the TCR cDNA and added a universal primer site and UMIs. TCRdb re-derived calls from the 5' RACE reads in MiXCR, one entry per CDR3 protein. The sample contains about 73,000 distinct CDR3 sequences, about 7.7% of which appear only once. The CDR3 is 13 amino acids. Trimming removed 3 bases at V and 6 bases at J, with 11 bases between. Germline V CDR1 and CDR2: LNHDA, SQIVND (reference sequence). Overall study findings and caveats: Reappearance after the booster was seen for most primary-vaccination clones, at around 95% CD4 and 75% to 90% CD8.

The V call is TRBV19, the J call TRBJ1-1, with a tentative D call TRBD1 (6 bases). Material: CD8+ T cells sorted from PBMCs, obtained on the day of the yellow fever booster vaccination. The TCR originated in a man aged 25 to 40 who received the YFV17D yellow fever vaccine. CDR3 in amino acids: CASSIGGTSEAFF. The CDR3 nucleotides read TGTGCCAGTAGTATTGGAGGGACATCTGAAGCTTTCTTT.